The T cell receptor (beta chain) under discussion was sequenced for a study of shared clonotypes between healthy human individuals (dated by TCRdb to 2020 to 2021). For the wider study: The cohort included three men and two women between 18 and 49 years of age. To increase sequencing depth and limit assay-specific biases, different laboratories used diverse techniques to prepare libraries and sequence TCR repertoires. Each donor's leukapheresis produced roughly between about 0.9 and 9.5 billion PBMCs. Blood TCR repertoires of about 5 healthy adults were deeply sequenced to estimate repertoire size and the extent of clonotype sharing between individuals. For each donor, CD4 naive and CD4 memory were each given three plates, CD8 naive was given two plates, and CD8 memory was given one plate.

Using the deep immunoSEQ assay, TCR CDR3 regions were amplified from genomic DNA by multiplex PCR. Extracted genomic DNA from each cell subset was distributed evenly across all wells of several immunoSEQ 96-well plates, and each plate was treated as a replicate. Each replicate PCR for sorted subsets received 200 ng genomic DNA, equal to around 32,000 T cell genomes. Purified libraries were measured with a Qubit 3.0 fluorometer, size-checked on a Bioanalyzer 2100, and measured again with the KAPA Library Quantification kit. A separate single-read 150-cycle Illumina NextSeq 550 flow cell was used to sequence each immunoSEQ 96-well plate. For the original study's pipeline: Because the immunoSEQ output held only junctional sequences and lacked quality scores, the filtering could not match the filtering applied to full-length reads. To assign V/J genes and CDR3, sequences were annotated using PyIR, a Python wrapper for IgBLAST v1.9, with IMGT germline references. Reads were removed for weak V/J assignments (E-value above 1e-6), missing CDR3, stop codons, out-of-frame junctions, or ambiguous translated residues. V3J clonotypes were defined as sequences sharing the same inferred V gene, J gene, and CDR3 amino acid sequence. Percentage overlap between repertoires was computed as shared unique clonotypes divided by the size of the smaller repertoire. Three approaches were used to assess repertoire richness: RTK rarefaction, the Chao1 estimator, and Recon v2.1 estimates of unobserved clonotypes. OLGA was used to compute generation probabilities for all TCRbeta clonotypes that the gDNA method yielded from a few donors. Not all clones reach the TCRdb copy of this immuneACCESS table, which keeps in-frame sequences only. Checked studies attribute under half of the gap to unresolved V genes and leave the rest unexplained. V and J calls and clone size are copied from that table; D and trimming were computed from the DNA. The sample profile shows around 1.9 million clones; around 93% of them were found once. The ten largest clonotypes hold about 1.8% of the sample.

CD8 naive samples consisted of CD45RO-negative cells that were positively selected for CCR7, yielding a CD45RA+CCR7+ population without TemRA cells. Donors were healthy HIV-negative adults with no recently reported acute infections or vaccinations. Only Caucasian adults living in Nashville, Tennessee, USA were represented among the donors. Blood was collected by leukapheresis, and PBMCs were isolated by Ficoll-Histopaque density gradient centrifugation and then cryopreserved in liquid nitrogen vapor phase. Analytical flow cytometry was used to check the purity and quantity of every magnetically sorted T cell population. Genomic DNA was isolated from each sorted fraction and quantified by UV absorbance on a Nanodrop 2000c. The CDR3 sequence holds 16 residues, the cysteine and phenylalanine included. Just CDR3 DNA is preserved here, 48 bases in frame from base 1. After removal of 1 base from V and 4 bases from J, the junction retains 10 bases not matched to a gene. From a lookup of the germline V gene (reference sequence), CDR1 and CDR2 are MNHEY and SMNVEV.

The paper as a whole reports these results and caveats: Compared with non-shared clonotypes, clonotypes shared by all four sorted-subset donors had higher generation probabilities. Approximately 4.8% of naive CD4, 3.5% of naive CD8, about 2.1% of memory CD4, and 0.4% of memory CD8 clonotypes were shared across a handful of donors. Pairwise subsampling led to the expectation that sequencing depth would affect the degree of clonotype sharing among donors. Estimated clonotype richness was generally larger for naive than for memory subsets. The genetic and exposure-history diversity represented was limited by the small number of donors. Sampling was restricted to blood, and TCR repertoires in tissue are likely to differ from TCR repertoires in blood. Even with the large sequencing depth, rarefaction of the sorted-subset datasets indicated that sequencing was incomplete.

This clone was found once. It lacks a known antigen. Per-nucleotide qualities are absent, and no much larger clonotype sits a single base away. Sequenced sample: naive CD8+ T cells from PBMCs. Per the publication, the cell subset or site label means: CD45RA+CCR7+. The sequence came from a man younger than 30 in good health. Some clones in this sample may be carry-over from other donors' samples. This receptor chain uses TRBV27 and TRBJ2-7, with TRBD2 identical over 7 junction bases. The CDR3 region reads CASSLWGGTVTYEQYF. The sequence in DNA is TGTGCCAGCAGTTTATGGGGGGGGACGGTAACTTACGAGCAGTACTTC.